These T cell receptor beta chains were read from a single sample in a study of beta chain features in type 1 diabetes. Produced via immunoSEQ multiplex PCR; TCRdb's table is partial and in-frame only. The table lists about 40,000 clones, 49% of them singletons. The sample comprised central memory CD4+ T cells from blood. These receptor sequences come from a woman aged 18-29 years in good health. Each CDR3 is given with its conserved first and last residue. D genes are given only for firm matches. The size field is filled for only some rows; it gives once, few, many or a size class.

V gene: TRBV5-4; D gene: NA; J gene: TRBJ2-1; clone size: many; CDR3 protein: CASSLTGRDNEQFF; CDR3 DNA: TGTGCCAGCAGCTTAACAGGAAGAGACAATGAGCAGTTCTTC
V gene: TRBV7-2; D gene: NA; J gene: TRBJ2-5; clone size: NA; CDR3 protein: CASSLLAPPQETQYF; CDR3 DNA: TGTGCCAGCAGCTTACTAGCGCCCCCTCAAGAGACCCAGTACTTC
V gene: TRBV11-2; D gene: TRBD1; J gene: TRBJ1-2; clone size: NA; CDR3 protein: CASSLPGTGWYGYTF; CDR3 DNA: TGTGCCAGCAGCCTTCCCGGGACAGGGTGGTATGGCTACACCTTC
V gene: TRBV7-2; D gene: NA; J gene: TRBJ1-1; clone size: NA; CDR3 protein: CASSLSFGKDTEAFF; CDR3 DNA: TGTGCCAGCAGCTTAAGTTTCGGGAAGGACACTGAAGCTTTCTTT
V gene: TRBV15; D gene: TRBD1; J gene: TRBJ2-5; clone size: NA; CDR3 protein: CATSRDRGRETQYF; CDR3 DNA: TGTGCCACCAGCAGAGACAGGGGGCGGGAGACCCAGTACTTC
V gene: TRBV6-1; D gene: TRBD2; J gene: TRBJ2-3; clone size: NA; CDR3 protein: CASSEAGLVSADTQYF; CDR3 DNA: TGTGCCAGCAGTGAAGCGGGACTAGTTTCGGCAGATACGCAGTATTTT
V gene: TRBV27; D gene: NA; J gene: TRBJ2-2; clone size: once; CDR3 protein: CASRTFGGNTGELFF; CDR3 DNA: TGTGCCAGCAGGACTTTCGGAGGGAACACCGGGGAGCTGTTTTTT
V gene: TRBV5-1; D gene: NA; J gene: TRBJ1-1; clone size: many; CDR3 protein: CASSPGGAATEAFF; CDR3 DNA: TGCGCCAGCAGCCCGGGAGGGGCGGCCACTGAAGCTTTCTTT
V gene: TRBV18; D gene: TRBD2; J gene: TRBJ2-6; clone size: NA; CDR3 protein: CASSDRLAGPSGANVLTF; CDR3 DNA: TGTGCCAGCTCAGACCGACTAGCGGGTCCCTCTGGGGCCAACGTCCTGACTTTC
V gene: TRBV10-3; D gene: TRBD1; J gene: TRBJ2-3; clone size: few; CDR3 protein: CAIRGPGQGTDTQYF; CDR3 DNA: TGTGCCATCAGGGGGCCGGGACAGGGCACAGATACGCAGTATTTT
V gene: TRBV5-1; D gene: NA; J gene: TRBJ1-4; clone size: NA; CDR3 protein: CASSLGTPSEKLFF; CDR3 DNA: TGCGCCAGCAGCTTGGGGACACCGAGTGAAAAACTGTTTTTT
V gene: TRBV7-3; D gene: NA; J gene: TRBJ1-1; clone size: few; CDR3 protein: CASRQQRNTEAFF; CDR3 DNA: TGTGCCAGCAGACAGCAAAGGAACACTGAAGCTTTCTTT
V gene: TRBV25-1; D gene: NA; J gene: TRBJ2-5; clone size: few; CDR3 protein: CASSDRRQGGETQYF; CDR3 DNA: TGTGCCAGCAGTGATCGTCGTCAGGGAGGAGAGACCCAGTACTTC
V gene: TRBV23-1; D gene: NA; J gene: TRBJ1-5; clone size: few; CDR3 protein: CASSQSGGYQPQHF; CDR3 DNA: TGCGCCAGCAGTCAATCAGGGGGTTATCAGCCCCAGCATTTT
V gene: TRBV29-1; D gene: TRBD1; J gene: TRBJ1-5; clone size: few; CDR3 protein: CSDGAGGSRNQPQHF; CDR3 DNA: TGCAGCGATGGCGCAGGGGGCAGCCGCAATCAGCCCCAGCATTTT
V gene: TRBV18; D gene: NA; J gene: TRBJ2-3; clone size: NA; CDR3 protein: CASSPRRDSTDTQYF; CDR3 DNA: TGTGCCAGCTCACCACGACGGGATTCCACAGATACGCAGTATTTT
V gene: TRBV2; D gene: TRBD2; J gene: TRBJ2-4; clone size: few; CDR3 protein: CASSGGRASYIQYF; CDR3 DNA: TGTGCCAGCAGTGGCGGGAGGGCCTCGTACATTCAGTACTTC
V gene: TRBV5-1; D gene: NA; J gene: TRBJ2-7; clone size: NA; CDR3 protein: CASSLIGDSYEQYF; CDR3 DNA: TGCGCCAGCAGCTTGATCGGGGACTCCTACGAGCAGTACTTC
V gene: TRBV6-1; D gene: TRBD1; J gene: TRBJ2-3; clone size: NA; CDR3 protein: CASSSTGGDTQYF; CDR3 DNA: TGTGCCAGCAGTTCGACAGGGGGCGATACGCAGTATTTT
V gene: TRBV5-4; D gene: TRBD2; J gene: TRBJ2-3; clone size: once; CDR3 protein: CASSLRRGRGTDTQYF; CDR3 DNA: TGTGCCAGCAGCTTGCGTCGCGGGAGGGGCACAGATACGCAGTATTTT
V gene: TRBV19; D gene: TRBD1; J gene: TRBJ1-5; clone size: NA; CDR3 protein: CASSIDNRGNQPQHF; CDR3 DNA: TGTGCCAGTAGTATAGATAACAGGGGAAATCAGCCCCAGCATTTT
V gene: TRBV2; D gene: NA; J gene: TRBJ1-1; clone size: NA; CDR3 protein: CASIPNGDMNTEAFF; CDR3 DNA: TGTGCCAGCATTCCGAACGGGGACATGAACACTGAAGCTTTCTTT
V gene: TRBV6-1; D gene: TRBD2; J gene: TRBJ2-3; clone size: NA; CDR3 protein: CASSRQRGGTDTQYF; CDR3 DNA: TGTGCCAGCAGCAGACAGCGGGGGGGGACAGATACGCAGTATTTT
V gene: TRBV4-1; D gene: TRBD1; J gene: TRBJ1-1; clone size: NA; CDR3 protein: CASSPDRGAEAFF; CDR3 DNA: TGCGCCAGCAGCCCGGACAGGGGCGCTGAAGCTTTCTTT
V gene: TRBV30; D gene: NA; J gene: TRBJ1-5; clone size: few; CDR3 protein: CAWSAETGRSNQPQHF; CDR3 DNA: TGTGCCTGGAGTGCCGAGACAGGACGGAGCAATCAGCCCCAGCATTTT
V gene: TRBV6-1; D gene: TRBD2; J gene: TRBJ2-1; clone size: few; CDR3 protein: CASSEQLAGVIEQFF; CDR3 DNA: TGTGCCAGCAGTGAACAACTAGCGGGAGTGATTGAGCAGTTCTTC
V gene: TRBV18; D gene: NA; J gene: TRBJ1-1; clone size: NA; CDR3 protein: CASSPAQGSNTEAFF; CDR3 DNA: TGTGCCAGCTCACCCGCGCAGGGGAGTAACACTGAAGCTTTCTTT
V gene: TRBV5-8; D gene: NA; J gene: TRBJ1-2; clone size: NA; CDR3 protein: CASSFRGNFLGYTF; CDR3 DNA: TGTGCCAGCAGCTTCCGGGGTAATTTTCTTGGCTACACCTTC
V gene: TRBV2; D gene: TRBD1; J gene: TRBJ2-1; clone size: few; CDR3 protein: CASSGQGSYNEQFF; CDR3 DNA: TGTGCCAGCAGTGGACAGGGATCCTACAATGAGCAGTTCTTC
V gene: TRBV28; D gene: TRBD1; J gene: TRBJ2-4; clone size: NA; CDR3 protein: CASSLFGTGGPKNIQYF; CDR3 DNA: TGTGCCAGCAGCCTCTTCGGGACAGGGGGTCCCAAAAACATTCAGTACTTC
V gene: TRBV7-3; D gene: NA; J gene: TRBJ1-2; clone size: NA; CDR3 protein: CASSFQGSRGYTF; CDR3 DNA: TGTGCCAGCAGCTTCCAGGGTAGTAGAGGCTACACCTTC
V gene: TRBV19; D gene: TRBD1; J gene: TRBJ1-1; clone size: once; CDR3 protein: CASSTLLQGLNTEAFF; CDR3 DNA: TGTGCCAGTAGTACATTACTACAGGGGCTGAACACTGAAGCTTTCTTT
V gene: TRBV5-1; D gene: NA; J gene: TRBJ1-1; clone size: few; CDR3 protein: CASSLGGAVEAFF; CDR3 DNA: TGCGCCAGCAGCTTGGGGGGCGCGGTTGAAGCTTTCTTT
V gene: TRBV4-1; D gene: NA; J gene: TRBJ1-2; clone size: NA; CDR3 protein: CASSLVGGNGYTF; CDR3 DNA: TGCGCCAGCAGCCTAGTGGGGGGGAACGGCTACACCTTC
V gene: TRBV7-2; D gene: NA; J gene: TRBJ1-1; clone size: NA; CDR3 protein: CASSTQGFGTEAFF; CDR3 DNA: TGTGCCAGCAGCACCCAGGGGTTCGGCACTGAAGCTTTCTTT
V gene: TRBV11-2; D gene: TRBD2; J gene: TRBJ2-5; clone size: NA; CDR3 protein: CASSSLSGSMKETQYF; CDR3 DNA: TGTGCCAGCAGCTCTCTTAGCGGGAGTATGAAGGAGACCCAGTACTTC
V gene: TRBV2; D gene: TRBD1; J gene: TRBJ2-6; clone size: NA; CDR3 protein: CASFPGQGARGANVLTF; CDR3 DNA: TGTGCCAGCTTCCCGGGACAGGGGGCGCGGGGGGCCAACGTCCTGACTTTC
V gene: TRBV19; D gene: NA; J gene: TRBJ2-6; clone size: NA; CDR3 protein: CASSIIVSGANVLTF; CDR3 DNA: TGTGCCAGTAGTATTATCGTCTCTGGGGCCAACGTCCTGACTTTC
V gene: TRBV7-2; D gene: TRBD1; J gene: TRBJ2-7; clone size: NA; CDR3 protein: CASSLGQGVDEQYF; CDR3 DNA: TGTGCCAGCAGCTTAGGCCAGGGGGTCGACGAGCAGTACTTC
V gene: TRBV7-8; D gene: TRBD2; J gene: TRBJ2-7; clone size: NA; CDR3 protein: CASSQTSGTYEQYF; CDR3 DNA: TGTGCCAGCAGCCAGACTAGCGGAACCTACGAGCAGTACTTC
V gene: TRBV18; D gene: NA; J gene: TRBJ2-5; clone size: NA; CDR3 protein: CASSLPAGETQYF; CDR3 DNA: TGTGCCAGCTCACTCCCCGCGGGAGAGACCCAGTACTTC
V gene: TRBV27; D gene: TRBD2; J gene: TRBJ2-2; clone size: NA; CDR3 protein: CASRPSGRIPGELFF; CDR3 DNA: TGTGCCAGCAGACCTAGCGGGCGGATTCCCGGGGAGCTGTTTTTT
V gene: TRBV10-3; D gene: TRBD1; J gene: TRBJ1-2; clone size: NA; CDR3 protein: CAISETRTSGTGSGYTF; CDR3 DNA: TGTGCCATCAGTGAAACACGTACATCCGGGACAGGGTCTGGCTACACCTTC
V gene: TRBV6-5; D gene: TRBD1; J gene: TRBJ2-7; clone size: NA; CDR3 protein: CASSTGQGAGQYF; CDR3 DNA: TGTGCCAGCAGCACCGGACAGGGAGCCGGGCAGTACTTC
V gene: TRBV9; D gene: NA; J gene: TRBJ1-2; clone size: NA; CDR3 protein: CASSVAAGRYGYTF; CDR3 DNA: TGTGCCAGCAGCGTAGCTGCAGGGCGCTATGGCTACACCTTC